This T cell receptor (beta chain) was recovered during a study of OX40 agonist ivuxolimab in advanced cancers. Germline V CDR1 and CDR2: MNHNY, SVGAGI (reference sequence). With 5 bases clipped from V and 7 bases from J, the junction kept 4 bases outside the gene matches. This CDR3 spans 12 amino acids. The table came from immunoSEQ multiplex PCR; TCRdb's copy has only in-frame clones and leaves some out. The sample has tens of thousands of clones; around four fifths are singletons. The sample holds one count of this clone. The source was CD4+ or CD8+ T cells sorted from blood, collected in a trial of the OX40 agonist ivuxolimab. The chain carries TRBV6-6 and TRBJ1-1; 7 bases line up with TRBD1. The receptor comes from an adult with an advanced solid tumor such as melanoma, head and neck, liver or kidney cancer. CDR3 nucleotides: TGTGCCAGCAGTCCGGGACAGTTTGAAGCTTTCTTT. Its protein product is CASSPGQFEAFF.